This T cell receptor (beta chain) was profiled in a study of identical twins. V was trimmed by 7 bases and J by 4 bases, leaving 17 bases between them. Germline CDR1 is DFQATT and CDR2 is SNEGSKA (reference sequence). The CDR3 contains 13 residues. This clonotype showed up just a few times. TCRdb called the 5' RACE reads again in MiXCR, with one record for every CDR3 protein. The table lists about 890,000 distinct CDR3 sequences, roughly an eighth of them singletons, with 1.5% to 2% in the top ten. These data are also associated with another study on yellow fever vaccine responses in identical twins.

The gene calls are TRBV20-1 and TRBJ2-7; maybe TRBD2 (5 bases). The sequencing input was PBMCs. The receptor comes from a woman between 18 and 29 years old in good health. The CDR3 coding sequence is TGCAGTGGGGTTGTGGGAGTCTCGTACGAGCAGTACTTC. It encodes CSGVVGVSYEQYF.